Listed below are T cell receptor beta chains from one sample, sequenced in a study of T cells after yellow fever vaccination. TCRdb passed the 5' RACE reads through MiXCR, listing each CDR3 protein once. The table shows 500,000 to 650,000 distinct CDR3 sequences, with 9% to 15% occurring only once. The sequences come from PBMCs, collected on the day of the yellow fever booster vaccination. The receptors were gathered from a man aged 25-45 years who received the YFV17D yellow fever vaccine. CDR3s leave out the opening cysteine and the closing phenylalanine or tryptophan.

V	J	CDR3
TRBV9	TRBJ2-7	ASSVGPDGIYEQY
TRBV7-7	TRBJ2-2	ASSPRHLNTGELF
TRBV9	TRBJ2-7	ASRTENYEQY
TRBV9	TRBJ1-6	ASSLRESLSSPLH
TRBV12-3/TRBV12-4	TRBJ2-4	ASSPWALAKNIQY
TRBV20-1	TRBJ2-6	SARARASSGANVLT
TRBV3-1	TRBJ2-1	ACSPGGGTIAYNEQF
TRBV9	TRBJ1-2	ASSVPTEAGGGYT
TRBV5-4	TRBJ2-5	ASSGQGKETQY
TRBV5-1	TRBJ2-1	ASSPLAGPYNEQF
TRBV12-3/TRBV12-4	TRBJ2-3	ARSMGSSTDTQY
TRBV7-2	TRBJ2-7	ASSRLNSYEQY
TRBV9	TRBJ2-7	ASSAGPGFHEQY
TRBV3-1	TRBJ1-6	ASSREGQVNNSPLH
TRBV5-4	TRBJ2-3	ASSTYYSGDTQY
TRBV9	TRBJ2-3	ASAEAWDTQY
TRBV29-1	TRBJ2-2	SVELGLAGINTGELF
TRBV20-1	TRBJ2-1	SARLAAYNEQF
TRBV7-2	TRBJ1-5	ASSPPGQGTQMPQH
TRBV7-2	TRBJ2-1	ASSLLGQGANEQF
TRBV20-1	TRBJ2-1	SASVPNGYEQF
TRBV20-1	TRBJ2-1	SAIISGRINEQF
TRBV19	TRBJ2-7	ASSKGNRGRSDEQY
TRBV29-1	TRBJ1-2	SVDPINYGYT
TRBV6-2/TRBV6-3	TRBJ1-2	ASRDTANYGYT
TRBV4-3	TRBJ2-1	ASSQELQERRAAVNEQF
TRBV7-2	TRBJ2-3	ASTQFIQTDTQY
TRBV10-3	TRBJ2-7	AISEKVDYEQY
TRBV10-3	TRBJ2-5	AIRPDRGGETQY
TRBV5-1	TRBJ2-6	ASSGQGAGANVLT
TRBV5-4	TRBJ1-1	ASRSWGGGAF
TRBV5-6	TRBJ1-3	ASSLVQLTGNTIY
TRBV24-1	TRBJ1-1	ATSDSVGRAF
TRBV6-5	TRBJ2-7	ASSYSRGNPTYEQY
TRBV4-3	TRBJ2-1	ASSPEGKRSYNEQF